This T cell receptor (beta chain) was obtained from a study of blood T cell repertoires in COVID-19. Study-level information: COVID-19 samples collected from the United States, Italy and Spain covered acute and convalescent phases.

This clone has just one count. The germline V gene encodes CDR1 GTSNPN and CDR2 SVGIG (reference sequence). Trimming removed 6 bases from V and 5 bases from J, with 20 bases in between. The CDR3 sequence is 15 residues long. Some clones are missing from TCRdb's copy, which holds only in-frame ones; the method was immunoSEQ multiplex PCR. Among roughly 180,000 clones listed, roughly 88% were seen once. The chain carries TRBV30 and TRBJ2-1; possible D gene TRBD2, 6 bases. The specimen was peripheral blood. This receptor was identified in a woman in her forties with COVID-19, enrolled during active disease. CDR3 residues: CACVNCNGGDNEQFF. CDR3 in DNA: TGTGCCTGCGTCAATTGTAACGGGGGTGACAATGAGCAGTTCTTC.